This TCR beta chain originates from a study of blood T cell repertoires in COVID-19. Across the study: The United States, Italy and Spain supplied acute and convalescent COVID-19 samples. T cells, B-cell-depleted T cells, or PBMCs provided the cDNA or gDNA that served as material.

As processed by the authors: Estimation of nucleated cell counts relied on the amplification of reference gene primers. Profiling relied on immunoSEQ multiplex PCR, and the TCRdb table lists in-frame clones only, not all of them. The V and J calls and clone size were taken over from that table, and D and trimming were inferred from the DNA. The table records 200,000 to 250,000 clones, approximately 78% of them present only once. Germline V lookup: CDR1 LNHDA, CDR2 SQIVND (reference sequence). V lost 3 bases to trimming and J lost 4 bases, with 18 bases between them. CDR3 length equals 16 residues. The TCR originated in a woman in her 70s with COVID-19, enrolled during active disease. The V gene is TRBV19, the J gene TRBJ1-2; TRBD1 is a possible D gene (5 bases). What was sequenced was peripheral blood. Written as DNA, the CDR3 is TGTGCCAGTAGTATTCGGGTTCCGGGGGACGTCTATGGCTACACCTTC. It specifies CASSIRVPGDVYGYTF.